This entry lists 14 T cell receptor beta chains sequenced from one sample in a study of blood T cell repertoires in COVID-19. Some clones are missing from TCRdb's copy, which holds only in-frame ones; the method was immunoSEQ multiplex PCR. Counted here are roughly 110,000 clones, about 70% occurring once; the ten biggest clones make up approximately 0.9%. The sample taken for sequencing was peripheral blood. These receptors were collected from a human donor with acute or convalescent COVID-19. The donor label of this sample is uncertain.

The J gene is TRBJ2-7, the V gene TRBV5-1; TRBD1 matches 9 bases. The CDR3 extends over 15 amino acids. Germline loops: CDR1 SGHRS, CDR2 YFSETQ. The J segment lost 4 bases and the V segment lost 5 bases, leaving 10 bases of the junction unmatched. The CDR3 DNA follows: TGCGCCAGCAGTGGATTGGGACAGGGTTTTTACGAGCAGTACTTC. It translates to CASSGLGQGFYEQYF.

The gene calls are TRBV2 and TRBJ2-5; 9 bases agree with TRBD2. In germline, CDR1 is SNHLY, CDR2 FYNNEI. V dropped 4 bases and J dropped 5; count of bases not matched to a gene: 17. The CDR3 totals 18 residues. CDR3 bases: TGTGCCAGCAGTGCTGCGGGGGGGTTTTCTCAACGTTGGGAGACCCAGTACTTC. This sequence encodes CASSAAGGFSQRWETQYF. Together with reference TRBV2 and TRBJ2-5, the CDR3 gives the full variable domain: EPEVTQTPSHQVTQMGQEVILRCVPISNHLYFYWYRQILGQKVEFLVSFYNNEISEKSEIFDDQFSVERPDGSNFTLKIRSTKLEDSAMYFCASSAAGGFSQRWETQYFGPGTRLLVL.

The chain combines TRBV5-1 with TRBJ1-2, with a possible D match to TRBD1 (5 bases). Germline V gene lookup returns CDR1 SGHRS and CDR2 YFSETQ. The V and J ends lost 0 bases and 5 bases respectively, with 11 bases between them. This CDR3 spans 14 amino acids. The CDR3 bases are TGCGCCAGCAGCTTGGAGTCGGGGGATTATGGCTACACCTTC. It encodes CASSLESGDYGYTF.

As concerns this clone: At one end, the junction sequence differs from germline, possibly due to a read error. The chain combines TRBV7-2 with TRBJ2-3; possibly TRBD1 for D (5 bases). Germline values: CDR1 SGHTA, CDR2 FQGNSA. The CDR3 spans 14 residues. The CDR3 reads CASSLAVATDTQCF. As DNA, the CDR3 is TGTGCCAGCAGCTTAGCGGTTGCGACAGATACGCAGTGTTTT. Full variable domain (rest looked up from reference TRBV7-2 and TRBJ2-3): GAGVSQSPSNKVTEKGKDVELRCDPISGHTALYWYRQSLGQGLEFLIYFQGNSAPDKSGLPSDRFSAERTGGSVSTLTIQRTQQEDSAVYLCASSLAVATDTQCFGPGTRLTVL.

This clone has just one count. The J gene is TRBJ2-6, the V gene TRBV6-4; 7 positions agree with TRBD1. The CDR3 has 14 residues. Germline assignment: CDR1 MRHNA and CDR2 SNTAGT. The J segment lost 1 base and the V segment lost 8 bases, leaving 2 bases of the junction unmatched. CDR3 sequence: CASPTGSGANVLTF. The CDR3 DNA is TGTGCCAGCCCGACAGGGTCTGGGGCCAACGTCCTGACTTTC.

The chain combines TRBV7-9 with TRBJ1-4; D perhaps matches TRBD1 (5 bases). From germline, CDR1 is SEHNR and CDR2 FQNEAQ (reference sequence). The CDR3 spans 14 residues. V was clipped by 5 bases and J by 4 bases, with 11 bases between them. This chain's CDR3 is CASSPQGGNEKLFF. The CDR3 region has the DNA TGTGCCAGCAGCCCGCAGGGAGGTAATGAAAAACTGTTTTTT.

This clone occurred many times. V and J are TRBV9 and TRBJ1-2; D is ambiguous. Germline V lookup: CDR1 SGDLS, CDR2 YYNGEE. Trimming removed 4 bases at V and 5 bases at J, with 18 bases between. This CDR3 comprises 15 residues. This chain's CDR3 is CASSPRLGDPYGYTF. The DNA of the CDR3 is TGTGCCAGCAGCCCCCGATTGGGAGACCCGTATGGCTACACCTTC.

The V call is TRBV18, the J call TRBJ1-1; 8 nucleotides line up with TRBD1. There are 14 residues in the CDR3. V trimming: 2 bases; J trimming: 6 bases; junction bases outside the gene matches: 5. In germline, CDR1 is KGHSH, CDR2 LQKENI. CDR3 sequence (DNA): TGTGCCAGCTCACCAAACGCGGGACAGGCTGAAGCTTTCTTT. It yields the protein CASSPNAGQAEAFF.

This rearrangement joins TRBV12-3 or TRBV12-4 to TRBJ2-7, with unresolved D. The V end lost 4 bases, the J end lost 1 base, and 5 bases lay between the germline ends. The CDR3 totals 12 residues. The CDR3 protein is CASSSLSYEQYF. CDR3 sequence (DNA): TGTGCCAGCAGTTCCCTATCCTACGAGCAGTACTTC.

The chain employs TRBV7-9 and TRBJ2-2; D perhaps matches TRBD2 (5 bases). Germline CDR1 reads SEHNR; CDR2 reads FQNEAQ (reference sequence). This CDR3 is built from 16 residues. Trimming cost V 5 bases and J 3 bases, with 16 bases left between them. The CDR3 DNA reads TGTGCCAGCAGCCGCCCGGGCTCCGGGGACACCGGGGAGCTGTTTTTT. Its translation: CASSRPGSGDTGELFF.

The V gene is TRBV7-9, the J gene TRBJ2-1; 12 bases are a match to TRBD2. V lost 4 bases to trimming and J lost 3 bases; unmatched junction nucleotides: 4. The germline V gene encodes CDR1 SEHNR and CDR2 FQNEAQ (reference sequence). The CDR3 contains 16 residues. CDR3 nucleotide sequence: TGTGCCAGCAGCTCCGAGACTAGCGGGGGCTACAATGAGCAGTTCTTC. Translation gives CASSSETSGGYNEQFF. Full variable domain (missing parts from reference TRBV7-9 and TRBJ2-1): DTGVSQNPRHKITKRGQNVTFRCDPISEHNRLYWYRQTLGQGPEFLTYFQNEAQLEKSRLLSDRFSAERPKGSFSTLEIQRTEQGDSAMYLCASSSETSGGYNEQFFGPGTRLTVL.

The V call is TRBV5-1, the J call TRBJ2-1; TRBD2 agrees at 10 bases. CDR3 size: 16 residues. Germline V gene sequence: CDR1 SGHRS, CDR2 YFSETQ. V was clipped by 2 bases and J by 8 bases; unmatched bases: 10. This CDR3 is CASSLRSSGGAHEQFF. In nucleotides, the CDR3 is TGCGCCAGCAGCTTAAGGTCAAGCGGGGGGGCCCATGAGCAGTTCTTC.

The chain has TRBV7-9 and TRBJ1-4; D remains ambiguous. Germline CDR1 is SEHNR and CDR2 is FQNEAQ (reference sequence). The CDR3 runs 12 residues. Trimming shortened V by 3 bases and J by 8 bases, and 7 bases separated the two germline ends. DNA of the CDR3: TGTGCCAGCAGCTTCTACGAAGAAAAACTGTTTTTT. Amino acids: CASSFYEEKLFF.

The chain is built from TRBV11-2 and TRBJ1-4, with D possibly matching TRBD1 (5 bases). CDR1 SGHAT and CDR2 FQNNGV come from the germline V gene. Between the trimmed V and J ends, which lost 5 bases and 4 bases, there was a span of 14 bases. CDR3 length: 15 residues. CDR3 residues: CASSPPGDDNEKLFF. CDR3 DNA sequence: TGTGCCAGCAGCCCCCCGGGGGATGATAATGAAAAACTGTTTTTT.